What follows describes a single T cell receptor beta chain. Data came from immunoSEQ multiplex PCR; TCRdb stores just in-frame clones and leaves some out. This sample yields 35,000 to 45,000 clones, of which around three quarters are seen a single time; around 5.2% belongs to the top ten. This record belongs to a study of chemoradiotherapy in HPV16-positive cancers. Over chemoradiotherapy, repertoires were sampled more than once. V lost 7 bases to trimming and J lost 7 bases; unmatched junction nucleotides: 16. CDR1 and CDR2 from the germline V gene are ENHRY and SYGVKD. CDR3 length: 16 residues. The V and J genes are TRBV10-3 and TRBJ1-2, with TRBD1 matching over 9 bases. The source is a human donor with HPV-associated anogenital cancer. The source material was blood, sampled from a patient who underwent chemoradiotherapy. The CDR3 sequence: CAITSDRGLLAGGYTF. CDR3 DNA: TGTGCCATCACCTCGGACAGGGGTCTCCTTGCGGGTGGCTACACCTTC.